Described below is a single TCR beta chain sequence and its context. Repertoires were generated with immunoSEQ multiplex PCR, while TCRdb's copy carries only in-frame clones and drops some. The table includes approximately 2.3 million clones, 90% to 95% detected once. This entry comes from a study of shared clonotypes between healthy human individuals. CDR1 and CDR2 (germline): SGHDT, YYEEEE. There are 14 residues in the CDR3. The V and J ends lost 4 bases and 6 bases respectively, with 14 bases between them. This sequence originates from a man younger than 30 in good health. Some clones in this sample may be carry-over from other donors' samples. Sequencing was carried out using naive CD4+ T cells from PBMCs. Subset: CD45RA+ positively selected. V is TRBV5-6 and J is TRBJ2-4; maybe TRBD2 (6 bases). The CDR3 protein is CASSPSAGGNIQYF. The DNA for the CDR3 is TGTGCCAGCAGCCCCTCAGCCGGGGGAAACATTCAGTACTTC.